These 13 T cell receptor beta chains originate from one sample sequenced in a study of T-cell memory formation after mild COVID-19. MiXCR was run by TCRdb on the 5' RACE reads, yielding one entry per CDR3 protein. The sample includes hundreds of thousands of distinct CDR3 sequences, about 20% of them seen just once. Sequencing input: PBMCs or a T cell subset sorted from them (not recorded which). The receptors originated from an adult woman who had mild COVID-19 (a few samples of this study predate the infection). Cell type and time point are not known.

The chain carries TRBV4-1 and TRBJ2-7; 12 bases fit TRBD2. The CDR3 has 15 residues. Germline values: CDR1 MGHRA, CDR2 YSYEKL. V gave up 3 bases and J gave up 6 bases; unmatched junction bases: 6. The DNA for the CDR3 is TGCGCCAGCAGCCAGGGACTAGCGGGCGCCTCCGAGCAGTACTTC. It yields the protein CASSQGLAGASEQYF.

This chain connects TRBV20-1 to TRBJ1-4, with 8 bases that match TRBD1. The CDR3 length is 17 residues. Losses at the gene ends were 3 bases for V and 3 bases for J; bases not matched to a gene: 12. Germline lookup yields CDR1 DFQATT and CDR2 SNEGSKA (reference sequence). The CDR3 is CSARVQGQGLPNEKLFF. The CDR3 DNA sequence: TGCAGTGCTAGGGTCCAAGGACAGGGTCTACCTAATGAAAAACTGTTTTTT.

The CDR3 loop is CASSTASGSYEQYF. The CDR3 DNA reads TGCGCCAGCAGCACGGCTAGCGGCTCCTACGAGCAGTACTTC. The V gene is TRBV5-1, the J gene TRBJ2-7, with 7 bases that match TRBD2. The V and J ends lost 4 bases and 0 bases, in that order; junction bases with no gene match: 4. The germline V gene has CDR1 SGHRS and CDR2 YFSETQ. The CDR3 contains 14 residues.

This chain uses TRBV12-3 or TRBV12-4 with TRBJ1-1; 10 nucleotides agree with TRBD1. J lost 4 bases, V lost 6 bases, and 8 bases had no gene match. There are 15 residues in the CDR3. In DNA, the CDR3 is TGTGCCAGCAGCCGGCCGGGACAGGGGCTCACTGAAGCTTTCTTT. This encodes CASSRPGQGLTEAFF.

There are a few counts of this clonotype. The chain recombines TRBV16 with TRBJ1-1; D call uncertain. CDR1 is KGHSY, CDR2 FQNENV, per germline. V lost 7 bases and J 1 base, leaving 13 bases between the germline ends. The CDR3 has 14 amino acids. The CDR3 DNA reads TGTGCCAGCATCCGGCAAGGAACGAACACTGAAGCTTTCTTT. Amino acids: CASIRQGTNTEAFF.

The V gene is TRBV20-1, the J gene TRBJ2-1, with TRBD1 identical over 8 bases. This CDR3 spans 15 amino acids. J gave up 4 bases and V 1 base, and 6 bases lay outside the gene matches. Germline-derived CDR1 and CDR2 are DFQATT and SNEGSKA (reference sequence). In nucleotides, the CDR3 is TGCAGTGCTAGAGTAGACAGGGGTGTTTACAATGAGCAGTTCTTC. Its protein product is CSARVDRGVYNEQFF.

V gene TRBV10-3 combines with J gene TRBJ2-7, with 7 nucleotides matching TRBD2. J was trimmed by 9 bases and V by 3 bases; bases with no gene match: 2. The CDR3 is made up of 11 amino acids. Germline lookup yields CDR1 ENHRY and CDR2 SYGVKD. CDR3 nucleotides: TGTGCCATCAGTGACGGACTAGGGCAGTACTTC. Its translation is CAISDGLGQYF.

In the case of this clonotype: One junction end disagrees with the germline gene, perhaps due to a read error. The chain joins TRBV5-1 to TRBJ2-1, with TRBD2 as a possible D gene (5 bases). The CDR3 consists of 15 residues. Per germline, CDR1 SGHRS and CDR2 YFSETQ. The CDR3 DNA reads TGCGCCAGCAGCTTTAACGCCGGGGTCTACGATGAGCAGTTCTTC. Its translation: CASSFNAGVYDEQFF.

V usage is TRBV5-1 and J usage is TRBJ1-2, with D unresolved. V was trimmed by 1 base and J by 9 bases, leaving 13 bases between them. The CDR3 length is 13 residues. Germline V CDR1 and CDR2: SGHRS, YFSETQ. CDR3: CASSLTDQASYTF. For the CDR3, the DNA is TGCGCCAGCAGCTTGACAGACCAAGCCAGCTACACCTTC.

The table lists this clonotype with many counts. The chain employs TRBV4-3 and TRBJ2-7; TRBD2 matches 11 bases. The J segment lost 0 bases and the V segment lost 4 bases, leaving 20 bases of the junction unmatched. In germline, CDR1 is LGHNA, CDR2 YSLEER. This CDR3 is built from 21 residues. CDR3 bases: TGCGCCAGCAGCCCCTGGCATAGGACTAGCGGGTACCTGGCGTCCTCCTACGAGCAGTACTTC. This sequence encodes CASSPWHRTSGYLASSYEQYF.

The rearrangement uses TRBV7-3 and TRBJ1-2, with a weak D call TRBD1 (6 bases). V was shortened by 2 bases and J by 8 bases, with 12 bases between the two germline ends. CDR1 is SGHTA, CDR2 FQGTGA, per germline. The CDR3 is 13 amino acids. The CDR3 nucleotides are TGTGCCAGCAGCTTAGGAGGGGGGGAAGGCTACACCTTC. Translated, it gives CASSLGGGEGYTF.

V and J are TRBV5-1 and TRBJ2-3; D may be TRBD2 (5 bases). Germline V CDR1 and CDR2: SGHRS, YFSETQ. CDR3 length equals 15 residues. V was pared by 5 bases and J by 0 bases, with 13 bases between. The CDR3 spells CASSNYGESTDTQYF. The CDR3 coding sequence is TGCGCCAGCAGTAACTACGGGGAGAGCACAGATACGCAGTATTTT. Variable domain in full (rest from reference TRBV5-1 and TRBJ2-3): KAGVTQTPRYLIKTRGQQVTLSCSPISGHRSVSWYQQTPGQGLQFLFEYFSETQRNKGNFPGRFSGRQFSNSRSEMNVSTLELGDSALYLCASSNYGESTDTQYFGPGTRLTVL.

This chain connects TRBV6-1 to TRBJ2-3; possibly TRBD2 for D (9 bases). Germline V CDR1 and CDR2: MNHNS, SASEGT. The CDR3 length is 15 residues. V lost 6 bases to trimming and J lost 6 bases, with 19 bases between them. Here the CDR3 DNA reads TGTGCCAGCAGGGGACAGGCGGGGGGGACTGATACGCAGTATTTT. It is translated as CASRGQAGGTDTQYF.